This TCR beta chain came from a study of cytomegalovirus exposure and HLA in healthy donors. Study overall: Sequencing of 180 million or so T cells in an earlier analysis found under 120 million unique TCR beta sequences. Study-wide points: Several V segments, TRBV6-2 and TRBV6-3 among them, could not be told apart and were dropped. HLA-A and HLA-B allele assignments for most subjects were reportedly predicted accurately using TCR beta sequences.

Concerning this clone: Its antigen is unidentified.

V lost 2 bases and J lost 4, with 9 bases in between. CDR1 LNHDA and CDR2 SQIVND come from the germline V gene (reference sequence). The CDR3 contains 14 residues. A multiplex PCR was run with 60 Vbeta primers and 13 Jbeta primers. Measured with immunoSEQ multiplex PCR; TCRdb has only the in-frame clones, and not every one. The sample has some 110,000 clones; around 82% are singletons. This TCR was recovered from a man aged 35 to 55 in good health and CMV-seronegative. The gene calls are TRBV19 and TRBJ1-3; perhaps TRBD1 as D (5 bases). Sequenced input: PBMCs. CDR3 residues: CASSIRGSGNTIYF. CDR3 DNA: TGTGCCAGTAGTATAAGGGGATCGGGAAACACCATATATTTT.